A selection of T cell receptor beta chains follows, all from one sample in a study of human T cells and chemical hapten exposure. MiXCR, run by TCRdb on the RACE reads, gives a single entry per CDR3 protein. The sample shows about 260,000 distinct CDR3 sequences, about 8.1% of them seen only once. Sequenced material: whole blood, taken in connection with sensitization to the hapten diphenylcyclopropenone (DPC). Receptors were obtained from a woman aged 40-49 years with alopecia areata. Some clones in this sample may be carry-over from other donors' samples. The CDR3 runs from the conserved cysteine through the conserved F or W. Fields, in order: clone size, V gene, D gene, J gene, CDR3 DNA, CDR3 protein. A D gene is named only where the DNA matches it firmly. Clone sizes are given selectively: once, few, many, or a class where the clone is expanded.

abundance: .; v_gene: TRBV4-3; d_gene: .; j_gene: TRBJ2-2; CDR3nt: TGCGCCAGCAGCCAAGATCCGAGCACCGGGGAGCTGTTTTTT; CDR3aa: CASSQDPSTGELFF
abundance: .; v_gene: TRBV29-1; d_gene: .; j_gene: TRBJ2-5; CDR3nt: TGCAGCGTTGATGAGGCGTGGAGAATCTCCCAAGAGACCCAGTACTTC; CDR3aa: CSVDEAWRISQETQYF
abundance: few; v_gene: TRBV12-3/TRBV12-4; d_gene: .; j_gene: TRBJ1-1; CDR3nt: TGTGCCAGCAGTGTAACGGGGTACACTGAAGCTTTCTTT; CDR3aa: CASSVTGYTEAFF
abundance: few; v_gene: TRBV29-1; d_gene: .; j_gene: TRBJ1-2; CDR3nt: TGCAGCGGATCCGAGGGGAGGTACTATGGCTACACCTTC; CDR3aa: CSGSEGRYYGYTF
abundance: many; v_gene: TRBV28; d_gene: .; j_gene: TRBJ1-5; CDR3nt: TGTGCCAGCAGTTTATATGGGGGGGGCATAGTCCAGCCCCAGCATTTT; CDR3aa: CASSLYGGGIVQPQHF
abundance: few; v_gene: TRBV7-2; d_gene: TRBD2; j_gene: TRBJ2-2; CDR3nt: TGTGCCAGCAGCCCACACGGACTAGCGGTCACCGGGGAGCTGTTTTTT; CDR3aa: CASSPHGLAVTGELFF
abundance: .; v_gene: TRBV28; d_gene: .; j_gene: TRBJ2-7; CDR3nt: TGTGCCAGCAGTCGCCCGGACCCCAGGGAGCAGTACTTC; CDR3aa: CASSRPDPREQYF
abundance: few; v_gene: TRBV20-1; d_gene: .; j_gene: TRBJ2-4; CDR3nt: TGCAGTGCTAGTCCAGGGGCGAGGGGCATTCAGTACTTC; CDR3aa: CSASPGARGIQYF
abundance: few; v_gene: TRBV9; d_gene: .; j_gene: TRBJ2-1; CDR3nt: TGTGCCAGCCACGGCCCAGTGTCAAATGAGCAGTTCTTC; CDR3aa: CASHGPVSNEQFF
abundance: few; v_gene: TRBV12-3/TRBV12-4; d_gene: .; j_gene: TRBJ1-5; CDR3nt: TGTGCCAGCAGTTTCTGGGATCGGAATCAGCCCCAGCATTTT; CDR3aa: CASSFWDRNQPQHF
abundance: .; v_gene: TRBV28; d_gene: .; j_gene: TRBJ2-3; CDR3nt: TGTGCCAGCAGTATCGGTGGGGTCGGGTTGGATACGCAGTATTTT; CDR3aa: CASSIGGVGLDTQYF
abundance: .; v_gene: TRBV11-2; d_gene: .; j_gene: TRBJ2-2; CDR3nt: TGTGCCAGCAGCTTCGAGGGGGTATACACCGGGGAGCTGTTTTTT; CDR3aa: CASSFEGVYTGELFF
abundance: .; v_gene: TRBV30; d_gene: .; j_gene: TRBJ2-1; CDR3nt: TGTGCCTGGAGTGTAGTCGGGAACTACAATGAGCAGTTCTTC; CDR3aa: CAWSVVGNYNEQFF
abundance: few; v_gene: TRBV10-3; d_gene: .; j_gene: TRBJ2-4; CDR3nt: TGTGCCATCAGTGAAGGAAACATTCAGTACTTC; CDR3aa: CAISEGNIQYF
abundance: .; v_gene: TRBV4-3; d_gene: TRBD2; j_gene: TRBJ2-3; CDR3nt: TGCGCCAGCAGCGGACTAGCGGTTCCTAGCACAGATACGCAGTATTTT; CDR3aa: CASSGLAVPSTDTQYF
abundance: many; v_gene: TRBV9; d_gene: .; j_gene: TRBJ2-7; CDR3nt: TGTGCCAGCAGCGTAGATGGGGGGTCCTACGAGCAGTACTTC; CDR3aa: CASSVDGGSYEQYF
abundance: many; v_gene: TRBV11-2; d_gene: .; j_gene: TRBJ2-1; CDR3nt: TGTGCCAGCAGCTTAGATCCGGGCTCCTACAATGAGCAGTTCTTC; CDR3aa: CASSLDPGSYNEQFF
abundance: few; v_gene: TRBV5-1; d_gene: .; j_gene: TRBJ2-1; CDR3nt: TGCGCCAGCAGCTTTGGCGAGGGCGAGCAGTTCTTC; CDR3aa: CASSFGEGEQFF